Described below is a single TCR beta chain sequence and its context. This clone came up once. Its antigen is unknown. No base quality information exists; no much larger clone differs at one position. The data stem from a study of cytomegalovirus exposure and HLA in healthy donors (dated by TCRdb to about 2017). Concerning the study at large: An earlier analysis of a few hundred of the donors reported 250 to 350 Gb of sequence data and 95 million to 140 million unique TCR beta sequences obtained from about 170 million T cells. An early release that covered roughly 600 HLA-typed donors contained approximately 300 gigabases of sequencing data and 80 million or so unique TCR sequences. Of the roughly 400 genotyped donors, 75% to 85% were placed in the genetic ancestry cluster associated with self-reported Caucasian donors. The aim of the study was to test whether cataloging public T cell receptors could identify signatures of past pathogen exposure. The T cell repertoires of 700 or so subjects were profiled by immunosequencing and related to cytomegalovirus serostatus. A separate validation cohort of 90 to 150 different subjects was used in addition to the 666-subject first cohort. High-throughput TCR immunosequencing, statistical association of individual TCRs with disease status, and machine learning were combined to predict cytomegalovirus infection status. A later analysis re-analyzed previously published TCR beta repertoires from 666 donors and added high-resolution HLA genotyping to study TCR occurrence patterns. Rather than using new phenotypic data, the later analysis identified candidate immune exposures from TCR beta sequences and from how often those sequences occurred across donors. To decide whether each TCR beta V gene segment behaved as functional or pseudogenic, an earlier analysis of several hundred of the donors relied on high-throughput TCR beta sequencing. Donor age, sex, ethnicity and CMV serostatus were compiled together with the repertoire data. A later genetic analysis used genome-wide SNP genotypes for about three fifths of the roughly 700 donors, treating that subset as a discovery cohort. All discovery cohort repertoires had been generated on a single sequencing platform. Both class I and class II loci were covered by HLA typing, at four-digit resolution. The number of donors typed differed by locus, with roughly 629-640 for A, B, C, DRB1 and DQB1, around 520 for DQA1, under 610 for DPA1, and some 470 for DPB1. Roughly five DR-DQ haplotypes were handled as single units for association and clustering because linkage in the cohort was strong. Among some 410 genotyped donors of the cohort, an average of 235,054 unique TCR beta nucleotide sequences were sequenced per donor, 15% to 20% of them non-productive.

From the cysteine up to the phenylalanine, the CDR3 has a length of 14 residues. Only the CDR3 DNA stays, 42 bases, in frame from base 1. The germline V gene (reference sequence) gives CDR1 as LNHNV and CDR2 as YYDKDF. Deletion took 0 bases off V and 8 bases off J, with a span of 13 bases between the germline ends. In total, roughly 670 healthy bone marrow donors made up the cohort. Cohort members were all nominally healthy when sampled, although unrecorded immune exposures were likely present. The donor was CMV seronegative and was included in the group of approximately 350 seronegative cohort members. A peripheral blood sample was provided by each donor, and peripheral blood mononuclear cells were used for TCR beta sequencing. The Qiagen DNeasy Blood Extraction Kit was used to extract genomic DNA from the blood cell samples. The library was built by means of the immunoSEQ multiplex PCR assay. The multiplex PCR relied on a mix of 60 forward primers for TCR Vbeta segments and 13 reverse primers for TCR Jbeta segments. The CDR3 region of rearranged TCR beta genes was amplified from genomic DNA by a multiplex PCR assay. On the Illumina HiSeq System, the amplified TCR beta libraries were sequenced as 87-base-pair reads. On the study's bioinformatics: In a later analysis, tens of millions of unique TCR beta chains were counted across the 666 repertoires, and roughly 11 million of these chains were shared by at least two donors. Raw reads were error-corrected and collapsed into unique sequences by a nearest-neighbor algorithm in which closely related sequences were merged to remove PCR and sequencing errors. CDR3 sequences were aligned to IMGT reference sequences to assign V, D and J gene segments. Each retained sequence needed at least a six-nucleotide match to both a V gene segment and a J gene segment. Rearrangements were classified as productive when the CDR3 lacked stop codons and remained in frame with V and J, and all other rearrangements were classified as non-productive. Following IMGT convention, CDR3 was defined as the stretch from the second conserved V-encoded cysteine to the conserved J-encoded phenylalanine. In an earlier analysis of just under 600 of the donors, sequences lacking an unambiguous match to a single V gene segment were excluded. In an earlier analysis of about 590 of the donors, a V segment was called functional when productive rearrangements were above 56.7%, and segregating when the standard deviation between donors exceeded 5%. To diagnose cytomegalovirus status from the catalog of TCR beta chain sequences, a statistical classification framework was built. In a later analysis, TCR nucleotide sequences were compared against IMGT/GENE-DB human TR gene sequences so that V and J genes could be assigned. A later analysis assigned CDR3 sequences and most-parsimonious VDJ recombination scenarios with the TCRdist pipeline. A later analysis defined each TCR beta chain by its CDR3 amino acid sequence plus V-gene family, and excluded reads lacking a unique V-gene family. To address suspected cross-contamination and a sequencing artifact, a later analysis removed a few hundred highly shared, low-generation-probability nucleotide sequences. A later analysis calculated a clonal expansion index for each public chain from normalized within-repertoire ranks of inferred template counts. A later analysis computed generation probabilities with a VDJ recombination model fitted to out-of-frame rearrangements, and checked the results against IGoR. In a later analysis, TCR-TCR, TCR-HLA and TCR-CMV co-occurrence was scored with hypergeometric tests, and a repertoire-size bias correction was applied to TCR pairs. In a later analysis, false discovery rates were estimated by permuting HLA or CMV assignments 20 times. In a later analysis, co-occurring TCRs were grouped with DBSCAN, and TCRdist sequence similarity was added when clustering was performed within HLA-allele-positive subsets. Repertoires with fewer than 30,000 or more than 120,000 public chains, plus five repertoires with anomalous nucleotide sharing, were excluded from co-occurrence clustering. This is the immuneACCESS table as TCRdb keeps it, with only in-frame sequences that have V and J called. A part of the clones is gone; compared with another copy, unresolved V genes explain less than half, and the rest is unexplained. D and trimming come from the DNA, and the V and J calls and clone size come from that table. Across this sample there are 95,000 to 130,000 clones, with 8.5% to 10% seen only once. Less than 4% of the sample lies in the top ten.

What the work shows at the level of the full study, not this receptor alone: In a later analysis, HLA-associated TCR beta chains were found to be more clonally expanded and to have lower generation probabilities than equally common non-associated chains. According to a later analysis, parvovirus B19, influenza, CMV and Epstein-Barr virus appeared linked to several top co-occurrence clusters. V-gene and J-gene trimming of TCR beta chains was associated with a missense DCLRE1C variant in a later genetic analysis, and the association was replicated in an independent cohort. A later analysis associated some 17,000 TCR beta sequences with specific HLA alleles at a false discovery rate of 0.05. Because counts were too low, about 15 rarely observed V segments, including chromosome 9 orphons, were left out of the earlier analysis of 587 of the donors. Only TCR beta chains were sequenced in this cohort, and the absence of alpha or paired-chain data limited detectable features. Because HLA typing was missing for some donors at each locus, association tests included only the typed subset. In a later analysis, TCR association rates were found to vary across HLA loci, with the most associated TCRs seen for DRB1 alleles and the fewest for HLA-C alleles. While some public TCRs were present in many individuals, most TCR sequences turned up only very rarely across donors. A later genetic analysis reported fewer N-insertions in productive TCRs among donors in an Asian-associated ancestry cluster than the approximately 700-donor mean. Immune exposure information for the cohort was limited to CMV serostatus. Some IMGT-functional V segments, including TRBV6-2 and TRBV6-3, could not be distinguished by the 87-base-pair reads and were therefore excluded. A further reported finding was that TCR beta sequences accurately predicted the HLA-A and HLA-B alleles for most subjects in the first cohort. When HLA alleles, especially DR and DQ, strongly co-occurred, TCR associations were difficult to assign to individual alleles. A cluster of highly shared sequence variants was judged likely to represent a technical artifact of the sequencing pipeline. According to a later analysis, most CMV-associated TCR beta chains appeared to be HLA-restricted, and the HLA associations seemed to be driven largely by CMV exposure. Three of the identified cytomegalovirus-associated TCR beta chains were confirmed in vitro to be specific for cytomegalovirus antigens. Roughly uniform sequencing depth across donors was assumed in presence/absence analyses, although this assumption may not hold. The study listed around 160 TCR beta chains as associated with cytomegalovirus. Correlated functional status among segregating V segments might be attributable to linkage disequilibrium, but an unknown experimental factor could not be ruled out. In both the original and validation cohorts, the classifier was reported to diagnose cytomegalovirus status with high specificity and sensitivity. An earlier analysis of roughly 570 of the donors showed that most TCR beta V segments appeared in productive rearrangements either about 87% or about 30% of the time, which broadly matched IMGT annotations. It was suggested by the authors that the approach could potentially be generalized to other disease states and immunological phenotypes.

The V gene is TRBV15 and the J gene is TRBJ1-2; the D gene is perhaps TRBD1, from 5 matching bases. This clonotype originated in a man aged 25 to 45 in good health and CMV-seronegative. Input material: PBMCs. CDR3 protein: CATSREKRGEGYTF. The base sequence is TGTGCCACCAGCAGAGAAAAAAGGGGTGAGGGCTACACCTTC. Beyond the CDR3, the reference TRBV15 and TRBJ1-2 genes provide the residues; the full variable domain reads: DAMVIQNPRYQVTQFGKPVTLSCSQTLNHNVMYWYQQKSSQAPKLLFHYYDKDFNNEADTPDNFQSRRPNTSFCFLDIRSPGLGDTAMYLCATSREKRGEGYTFGSGTRLTVV.